The source of this T cell receptor beta chain is a study of siplizumab effects on memory and regulatory T cells. Details on this clone: Its antigen remains unidentified.

Study outcomes and limitations: With siplizumab, cumulative frequency of CD4+ memory-derived alloreactive sequences dropped significantly. Siplizumab conditions gave an average of around 64% Treg-derived mappable alloreactive CD4+ clones, versus 25% to 30% for controls.

Across a few donor pairs, the naive, memory, effector memory and TEMRA subsets were sequenced without stimulation. The CDR3 has 14 amino acids. Germline loops: CDR1 SGHNT, CDR2 YYREEE (reference sequence). The V and J ends lost 7 bases and 0 bases, in that order; junction bases with no gene match: 6. The study assayed about 10^5 TCR templates per sample. Some clones are missing from TCRdb's copy, which holds only in-frame ones; the method was immunoSEQ multiplex PCR. The data hold approximately 56,000 clones, with about 98% observed a single time. This TCR was recovered from a human donor in good health. The chain joins TRBV5-4 to TRBJ2-5; 7 nucleotides align to TRBD2. The sequenced sample was naive CD8+ T cells sorted from blood. CDR3 sequence reads: CASGRVGDQETQYF. The CDR3 DNA reads as TGTGCCAGCGGGAGGGTCGGGGACCAAGAGACCCAGTACTTC.